This T cell receptor beta chain emerged from a study of cytomegalovirus exposure and HLA in healthy donors. In the study overall: Prior work identified roughly 120 million unique TCR beta sequences in around 170 million T cells. Points from the study as a whole: Exclusion applied to some V segments, including TRBV6-2 and TRBV6-3, as they were indistinguishable. Later, an analysis showed that TCR beta chains associated with HLA were more clonally expanded than others that were equally common.

About this clone: Antigen specificity is unknown.

Germline CDR1 SQVTM, CDR2 ANQGSEA. This CDR3 region has 13 residues. V gave up 6 bases and J gave up 3 bases; unmatched junction bases: 6. This PCR relied on a set of 60 Vbeta primers and 13 Jbeta primers. The protocol was immunoSEQ multiplex PCR, while the TCRdb copy is restricted to in-frame clones and leaves out a portion. The sample includes over 120,000 clones, around 81% seen only once; the top ten take 2% to 3%. Healthy bone marrow donors formed the donor group. Sequences were obtained from PBMCs. This chain uses TRBV29-1 with TRBJ2-7, with 9 nucleotides matching TRBD1. This TCR was recovered from a man in his forties or fifties in good health and CMV-seronegative. DNA for the CDR3: TGCAGCGTGAAGGGACAGGGAGACTACGAGCAGTACTTC. Its translation is CSVKGQGDYEQYF.